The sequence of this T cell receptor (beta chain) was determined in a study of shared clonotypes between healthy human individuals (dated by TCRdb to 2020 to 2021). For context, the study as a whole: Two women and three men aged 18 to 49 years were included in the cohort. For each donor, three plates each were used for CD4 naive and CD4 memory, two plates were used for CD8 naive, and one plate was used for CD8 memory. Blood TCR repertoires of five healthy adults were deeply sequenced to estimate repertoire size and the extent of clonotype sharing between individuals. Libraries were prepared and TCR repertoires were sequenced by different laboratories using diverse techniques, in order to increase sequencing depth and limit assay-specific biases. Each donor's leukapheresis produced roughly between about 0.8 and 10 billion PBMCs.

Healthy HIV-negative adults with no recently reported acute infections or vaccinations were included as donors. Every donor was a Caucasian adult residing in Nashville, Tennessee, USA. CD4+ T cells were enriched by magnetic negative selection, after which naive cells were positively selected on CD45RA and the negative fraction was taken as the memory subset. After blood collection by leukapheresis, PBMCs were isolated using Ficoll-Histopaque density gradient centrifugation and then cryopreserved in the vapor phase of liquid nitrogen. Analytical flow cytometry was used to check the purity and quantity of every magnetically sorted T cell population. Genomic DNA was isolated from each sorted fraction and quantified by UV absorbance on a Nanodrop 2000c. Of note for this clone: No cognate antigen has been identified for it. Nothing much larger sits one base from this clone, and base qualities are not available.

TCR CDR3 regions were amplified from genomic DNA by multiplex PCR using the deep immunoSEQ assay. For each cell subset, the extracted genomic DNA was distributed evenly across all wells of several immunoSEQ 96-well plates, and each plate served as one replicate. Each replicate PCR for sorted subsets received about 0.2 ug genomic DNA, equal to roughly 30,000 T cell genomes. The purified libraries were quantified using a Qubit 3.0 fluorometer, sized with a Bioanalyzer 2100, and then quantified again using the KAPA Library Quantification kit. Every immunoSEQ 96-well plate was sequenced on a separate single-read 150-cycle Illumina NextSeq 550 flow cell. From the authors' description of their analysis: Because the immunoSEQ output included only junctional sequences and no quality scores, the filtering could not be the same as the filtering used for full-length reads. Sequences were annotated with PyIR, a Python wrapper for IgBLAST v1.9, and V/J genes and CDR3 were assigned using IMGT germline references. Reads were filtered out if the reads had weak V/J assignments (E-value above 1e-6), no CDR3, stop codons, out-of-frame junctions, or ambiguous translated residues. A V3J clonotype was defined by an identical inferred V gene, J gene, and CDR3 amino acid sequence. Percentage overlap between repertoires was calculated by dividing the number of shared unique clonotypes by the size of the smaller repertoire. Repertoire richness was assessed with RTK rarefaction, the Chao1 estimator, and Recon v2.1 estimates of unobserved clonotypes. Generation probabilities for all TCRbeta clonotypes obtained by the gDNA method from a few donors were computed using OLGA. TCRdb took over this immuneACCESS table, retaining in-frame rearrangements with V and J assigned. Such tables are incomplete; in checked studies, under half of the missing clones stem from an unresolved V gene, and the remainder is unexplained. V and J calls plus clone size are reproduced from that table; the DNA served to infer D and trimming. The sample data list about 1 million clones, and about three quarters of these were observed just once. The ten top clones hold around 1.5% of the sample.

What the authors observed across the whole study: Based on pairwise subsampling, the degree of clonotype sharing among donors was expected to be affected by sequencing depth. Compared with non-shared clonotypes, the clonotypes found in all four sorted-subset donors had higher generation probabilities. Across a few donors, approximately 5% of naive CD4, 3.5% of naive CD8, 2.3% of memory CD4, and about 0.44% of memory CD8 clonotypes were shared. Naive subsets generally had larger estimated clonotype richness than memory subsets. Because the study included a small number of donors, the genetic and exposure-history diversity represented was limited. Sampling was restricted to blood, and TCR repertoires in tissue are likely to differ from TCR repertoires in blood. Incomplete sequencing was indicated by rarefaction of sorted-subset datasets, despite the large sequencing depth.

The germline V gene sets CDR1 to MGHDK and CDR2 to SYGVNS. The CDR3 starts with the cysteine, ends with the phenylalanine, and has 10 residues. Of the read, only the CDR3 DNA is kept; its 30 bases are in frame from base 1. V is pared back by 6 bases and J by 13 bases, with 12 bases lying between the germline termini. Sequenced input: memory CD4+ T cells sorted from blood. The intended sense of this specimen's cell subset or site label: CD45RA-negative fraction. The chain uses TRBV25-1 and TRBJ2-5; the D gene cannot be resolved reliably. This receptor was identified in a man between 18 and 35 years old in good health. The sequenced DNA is TGTGCCAGCAGACTACTCTGTCGGTACTTC. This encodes CASRLLCRYF.